This is a list of T cell receptor beta chains from one sample in a study of T cells after posttransplantation cyclophosphamide. The assay was immunoSEQ multiplex PCR, and TCRdb's table has in-frame clones only and misses some. This sample carries 900 or so clones, none of them present only once. The sample consisted of PBMCs, taken after allogeneic stem cell transplant with posttransplant cyclophosphamide. The receptors derive from a young adult male patient who received an allogeneic stem cell transplant from a related donor, was CMV-positive, and had no GVHD. Some T cells may have come from the graft donor. Both conserved end residues are part of each CDR3.

TRBV28	14	TRBJ2-2	CASSTPQGPGELFF
TRBV2	12	TRBJ1-2	CASRGENYGYTF
TRBV9	15	TRBJ1-1	CASSEPRQGNTEAFF
TRBV5-8	14	TRBJ2-1	CASSSGTGHNEQFF
TRBV7-9	16	TRBJ2-3	CASSPGLAGGVDTQYF
TRBV6-6	16	TRBJ1-4	CASTLRGGEANEKLFF
TRBV6-6	14	TRBJ1-6	CATSTGAYNSPLHF
TRBV18	15	TRBJ1-5	CASSVTGDGNQPQHF
TRBV4-3	17	TRBJ2-1	CASSQSFRDRGYNEQFF
TRBV5-1	14	TRBJ1-2	CASSLDPGGKGYTF
TRBV11-2	17	TRBJ2-3	CASSLVPIGTATDTQYF
TRBV5-6	14	TRBJ2-1	CASSWTSGNGEQFF
TRBV7-6	15	TRBJ2-1	CASSLTISSYNEQFF
TRBV2	14	TRBJ2-2	CASSGQGNTGELFF
TRBV7-9	17	TRBJ2-5	CASSLGSTSGGQETQYF
TRBV6-6	16	TRBJ2-7	CASSSNIARTGDEQYF
TRBV6-5	15	TRBJ2-3	CASSRGTSGRDTQYF
TRBV4-3	16	TRBJ2-1	CASSQGLVYSYNEQFF
TRBV12-3/TRBV12-4	15	TRBJ2-7	CASTLLAGGHYEQYF
TRBV29-1	17	TRBJ2-6	CSVEESWDTSGANVLTF
TRBV10-3	14	TRBJ2-3	CATSSGGLADTQYF
TRBV7-9	16	TRBJ1-1	CASSHSRQGRNTEAFF
TRBV27	12	TRBJ1-1	CASSWGQGRAFF
TRBV19	13	TRBJ1-2	CAIWTGRDYGYTF
TRBV5-1	15	TRBJ2-3	CASSLGGAGPDTQYF
TRBV5-4	19	TRBJ2-5	CASSLPLEGDILFGEPQYF
TRBV2	16	TRBJ1-5	CASSEALGGFSQPQHF
TRBV6-5	15	TRBJ2-5	CASTHLSSGRKTQYF
TRBV20-1	10	TRBJ2-1	CSVGSYEQFF
TRBV2	16	TRBJ1-2	CASSGFPRGSEPFYTF
TRBV6-2/TRBV6-3	15	TRBJ2-4	CASSPHGSRGNIQYF
TRBV19	13	TRBJ1-1	CASSINSNTEAFF
TRBV7-8	11	TRBJ1-2	CATRQYYGYTF
TRBV2	13	TRBJ1-1	CASSGGPNTEAFF
TRBV7-9	17	TRBJ2-1	CASSFLRSLAGADEQFF
TRBV5-7	15	TRBJ2-5	CASSSGRGPSETQYF
TRBV28	13	TRBJ1-2	CASSLDSNYGYTF
TRBV28	17	TRBJ1-5	CASSPPPGSKSNQPQHF
TRBV7-3	15	TRBJ2-7	CASSLSGGGPYEQYF
TRBV28	15	TRBJ1-1	CASSFVGTGNTEAFF
TRBV6-4	14	TRBJ1-6	CASSDDFGDSPLHF
TRBV6-5	14	TRBJ1-1	CASSYSYWNTEAFF
TRBV7-8	16	TRBJ2-1	CASSPRAGGAYNEQFF
TRBV19	12	TRBJ2-2	CASSHSTGELFF
TRBV2	13	TRBJ2-1	CASSVTRSNEQFF
TRBV2	13	TRBJ2-5	CASSEVSEETQYF
TRBV12-5	14	TRBJ2-2	CASGLTGGTGELFF
TRBV19	11	TRBJ2-7	CASSFAYEQYF
TRBV7-3	15	TRBJ2-1	CASSVELAEYNEQFF
TRBV6-6	15	TRBJ2-1	CASRSGTSGTNEQFF
TRBV19	15	TRBJ1-1	CASSDSPTVNTEAFF
TRBV7-9	18	TRBJ1-5	CASSSTQTDKGSNQPQHF
TRBV30	15	TRBJ1-1	CACTSTGNMNTEAFF
TRBV11-1	15	TRBJ1-4	CASSSRTGPSEKLFF
TRBV4-2	13	TRBJ2-3	CASSQGPTDTQYF
TRBV19	15	TRBJ2-7	CASSHSGQGTYEQYF
TRBV27	16	TRBJ1-6	CASSLRRTGESSPLHF
TRBV20-1	10	TRBJ2-3	CSAKQGTQYF
TRBV27	17	TRBJ2-1	CASSSTPGQGFYNEQFF
TRBV7-2	14	TRBJ2-7	CASSSRYISYEQYF